This TCR beta chain was recovered during a study of blood T cell repertoires in COVID-19. About the research overall: Cohort 3 recovered donors had two negative PCRs, clearance, or symptom resolution.

The study drew participants aged 18 to 89 years from roughly 25 US areas. The CDR3 sequence is 17 residues long. The J segment lost 1 base and the V segment lost 5 bases, leaving 10 bases of the junction unmatched. The V gene's germline CDR1 is SGHRS and CDR2 YFSETQ. This table comes from immunoSEQ multiplex PCR, and its TCRdb copy is limited to in-frame clones, with some not included. The data show roughly 340,000 clones, 87% seen once. The clonotype comes from a man aged 40-49 years in a cohort exposed to, infected with or recovered from COVID-19 (not recorded which). Sample: PBMCs or T cells enriched from blood (not recorded which). V usage is TRBV5-1 and J usage is TRBJ2-3; 10 nucleotides line up with TRBD2. The CDR3 sequence: CASRRLAGAEGTDTQYF. The CDR3 DNA sequence: TGCGCCAGCAGACGGCTAGCGGGAGCCGAGGGCACAGATACGCAGTATTTT.